This T cell receptor beta chain was retrieved from a study of cytomegalovirus exposure and HLA in healthy donors. On the study more broadly: A subsequent analysis reported that the 95 to 150 validation repertoires were produced on the same platform that had also been used for the 550 to 750 first-cohort repertoires.

General study findings and limits: Reports credit the classifier with highly specific, highly sensitive diagnosis of cytomegalovirus status. Rarity held for most TCR sequences, but there were some public TCRs that occurred in many donors.

With regard to this clone: Its antigen is unknown.

V lost 5 bases and J lost 3; bases outside the gene matches: 4. This CDR3 has 14 amino acids. CDR1 is GTSNPN and CDR2 is SVGIG in the germline V gene (reference sequence). Assay: immunoSEQ multiplex PCR; the TCRdb copy retains only in-frame clones and omits some. Of approximately 200,000 clones in the sample, around nine tenths are singletons; the top ten hold approximately 1%. The sample comprised PBMCs. This TCR derives from a woman between 18 and 29 years old in good health and CMV-seronegative. The V call is TRBV30, the J call TRBJ2-5; 12 positions match TRBD1. The CDR3 is CAWGTGGFKETQYF. The CDR3 nucleotides are TGTGCCTGGGGGACAGGGGGCTTCAAAGAGACCCAGTACTTC.